One and the same sample provided the 22 T cell receptor beta chains below, sequenced in a study of blood T cell repertoires in COVID-19. Profiling relied on immunoSEQ multiplex PCR, and the TCRdb table lists in-frame clones only, not all of them. The sample has tens of thousands of clones; roughly 89% are singletons. Material: peripheral blood. These receptor sequences come from a man in his 70s with active or convalescent COVID-19.

The chain links TRBV6-5 to TRBJ1-6; the D gene is possibly TRBD1 (5 bases). The CDR3 extends over 13 amino acids. Trimming removed 6 bases from V and 4 bases from J, with 7 bases in between. Germline V gene data show CDR1 as MNHEY and CDR2 as SVGAGI. CDR3 sequence: CASRTEYNSPLHF. For the CDR3, the DNA is TGTGCCAGCAGGACAGAGTATAATTCACCCCTCCACTTT.

The J gene is TRBJ1-3, the V gene TRBV6-5; D is uncertain. CDR1 MNHEY and CDR2 SVGAGI come from the germline V gene. The CDR3 has 14 amino acids. V was clipped by 6 bases and J by 2 bases, with 11 bases between them. In nucleotides, the CDR3 is TGTGCCAGCAGAGCGGGGAGTACTGGAAACACCATATATTTT. This codes for CASRAGSTGNTIYF.

The rearrangement joins TRBV6-5 to TRBJ1-6; 9 nucleotides match TRBD1. The J segment lost 10 bases and the V segment lost 2 bases, leaving 3 bases of the junction unmatched. The CDR3 is 14 residues long. CDR1 and CDR2 from the germline V gene are MNHEY and SVGAGI. CDR3 coding DNA: TGTGCCAGCAGTTACGGGACAGGGCAATCACCCCTCCACTTT. Its translation: CASSYGTGQSPLHF.

The J gene is TRBJ2-1, the V gene TRBV2, with 13 bases identical to TRBD2. From germline, CDR1 is SNHLY and CDR2 FYNNEI. CDR3 length equals 14 residues. J gave up 9 bases and V 6 bases, and 5 bases lay outside the gene matches. Here the CDR3 DNA reads TGTGCCAGCAGCTGGACTAGCGGGAGTCCTGAGCAGTTCTTC. Its protein product is CASSWTSGSPEQFF.

This chain links TRBV6-5 with TRBJ2-1, with TRBD2 matching 7 bases. Trimming removed 8 bases from V and 5 bases from J; junction bases left unmatched: 12. The germline V gene encodes CDR1 MNHEY and CDR2 SVGAGI. This CDR3 has 15 residues. The CDR3 coding sequence is TGTGCCAGCGGTCGGACCGGGACTACTCACAATGAGCAGTTCTTC. Translated, it gives CASGRTGTTHNEQFF.

CDR3 DNA: TGTGCCAGCAAGAAACAGGGGGTAGTGTACAATGAGCAGTTCTTC. Its translation: CASKKQGVVYNEQFF. The chain couples TRBV28 to TRBJ2-1, with TRBD1 identical over 8 bases. Germline trimming cut 7 bases from V and 4 bases from J; bases unmatched to any gene: 9. The germline CDR1 and CDR2 sequences are MDHEN and SYDVKM. The CDR3 is 15 amino acids. The full variable domain, rest sourced from reference TRBV28 and TRBJ2-1, is DVKVTQSSRYLVKRTGEKVFLECVQDMDHENMFWYRQDPGLGLRLIYFSYDVKMKEKGDIPEGYSVSREKKERFSLILESASTNQTSMYLCASKKQGVVYNEQFFGPGTRLTVL.

V is TRBV7-2 and J is TRBJ1-1, with TRBD1 as a possible D gene (6 bases). The CDR3 runs to 14 residues. In germline, CDR1 is SGHTA, CDR2 FQGNSA. The V end lost 3 bases, the J end lost 0 bases, and 8 bases lay between the germline ends. CDR3 sequence (DNA): TGTGCCAGCAGCTTCTGGGGGCTGAACACTGAAGCTTTCTTT. The encoded protein is CASSFWGLNTEAFF.

The V gene is TRBV10-3, the J gene TRBJ1-1; possible D gene TRBD1, 5 bases. Trimming removed 2 bases from V and 7 bases from J, with 11 bases in between. The CDR3 covers 13 residues. Germline V gene lookup returns CDR1 ENHRY and CDR2 SYGVKD. CDR3: CAISEGGILEAFF. The CDR3 DNA reads TGTGCCATCAGTGAGGGGGGGATTCTTGAAGCTTTCTTT.

The chain recombines TRBV19 with TRBJ1-5; D is ambiguous. Trimming left V 1 base short and J 0 bases short, with 10 bases between. The CDR3 covers 16 residues. Germline loops: CDR1 LNHDA, CDR2 SQIVND (reference sequence). The CDR3 bases are TGTGCCAGTAGTATAGGGAGATCCTCTAGCAATCAGCCCCAGCATTTT. Residues: CASSIGRSSSNQPQHF.

The chain has TRBV19 and TRBJ2-1; TRBD2 matches at 7 bases. The CDR3 has 15 residues. Germline-derived CDR1 and CDR2 are LNHDA and SQIVND (reference sequence). With 9 bases clipped from V and 9 bases from J, the junction kept 17 bases outside the gene matches. The CDR3 sequence: CASSQLHSGTGEQFF. The CDR3, as DNA: TGTGCCAGCTCCCAACTACACAGCGGGACGGGTGAGCAGTTCTTC.

The chain employs TRBV2 and TRBJ1-2; the match to TRBD1 covers 7 bases. CDR1 is SNHLY, CDR2 FYNNEI, per germline. This CDR3 contains 13 residues. Trimming at V came to 5 bases and at J to 6 bases, leaving 6 bases not matched to a gene. The CDR3 coding sequence is TGTGCCAGCAGTCCGAACGGACAGGATGGCTACACCTTC. Translated, it gives CASSPNGQDGYTF. The full variable domain, completed using reference TRBV2 and TRBJ1-2, is EPEVTQTPSHQVTQMGQEVILRCVPISNHLYFYWYRQILGQKVEFLVSFYNNEISEKSEIFDDQFSVERPDGSNFTLKIRSTKLEDSAMYFCASSPNGQDGYTFGSGTRLTVV.

The rearrangement links TRBV12-3 or TRBV12-4 to TRBJ2-5, with 7 bases matching TRBD1. CDR3 size: 13 residues. Trimming took 8 bases from V and 7 from J; bases not matched to a gene: 10. This CDR3 reads CASSSGTDGTQYF. The CDR3 coding sequence is TGTGCCAGCTCCTCCGGGACAGACGGGACCCAGTACTTC.

The V and J genes are TRBV5-1 and TRBJ2-5; D may be TRBD1 (7 bases). V lost 7 bases, J lost 5 bases, and 15 bases lay in between. The CDR3 contains 13 residues. Germline V gene sequence: CDR1 SGHRS, CDR2 YFSETQ. In DNA form, the CDR3 reads TGCGCCAGCTCAGGGGGGAGGAGGGAGACCCAGTACTTC. It translates to CASSGGRRETQYF.

The V gene is TRBV9, the J gene TRBJ2-5; 11 nucleotides agree with TRBD2. V lost 4 bases and J lost 4; bases outside the gene matches: 9. Germline values: CDR1 SGDLS, CDR2 YYNGEE. This CDR3 has 16 residues. The chain's CDR3 is CASSLSISGRGETQYF. CDR3 nucleotides: TGTGCCAGCAGCTTATCTATTAGCGGGAGGGGAGAGACCCAGTACTTC.

This rearrangement joins TRBV25-1 to TRBJ1-3; D unresolved. The germline V gene has CDR1 MGHDK and CDR2 SYGVNS. This CDR3 comprises 16 residues. V shed 5 bases and J shed 0 bases, with 14 bases lying between them. CDR3 sequence (DNA): TGTGCCAGCAGTCTCCGAGGTCCCTGCTCTGGAAACACCATATATTTT. It encodes CASSLRGPCSGNTIYF.

The count of this clone is one. The CDR3 sequence is CASGAVDGEAFF. Here the CDR3 DNA reads TGTGCCAGCGGGGCCGTAGACGGAGAAGCTTTCTTT. V usage is TRBV7-9 and J usage is TRBJ1-1; D possibly corresponds to TRBD1 (5 bases). Germline V lookup: CDR1 SEHNR, CDR2 FQNEAQ (reference sequence). Trimming removed 8 bases from V and 8 bases from J, with 15 bases in between. The CDR3 sequence is 12 residues long. Full variable domain (remainder filled in from reference TRBV7-9 and TRBJ1-1): DTGVSQNPRHKITKRGQNVTFRCDPISEHNRLYWYRQTLGQGPEFLTYFQNEAQLEKSRLLSDRFSAERPKGSFSTLEIQRTEQGDSAMYLCASGAVDGEAFFGQGTRLTVV.

The chain combines TRBV5-8 with TRBJ1-2; D is undetermined. This CDR3 is built from 14 residues. The V and J ends lost 1 base and 8 bases respectively, with 15 bases between them. CDR1 is SGHTS, CDR2 YDEGEE, per germline. The CDR3 DNA follows: TGTGCCAGCAGCTTGTTTAGGGATTCGGGGGGCTACACCTTC. Translating gives CASSLFRDSGGYTF. Filled out from reference TRBV5-8 and TRBJ1-2, the complete variable domain reads EAGVTQSPTHLIKTRGQQATLRCSPISGHTSVYWYQQALGLGLQFLLWYDEGEERNRGNFPPRFSGRQFPNYSSELNVNALELEDSALYLCASSLFRDSGGYTFGSGTRLTVV.

The rearrangement links TRBV28 to TRBJ1-2, with unresolved D. This CDR3 has 12 residues. The V end was cut by 2 bases, the J end by 4 bases, with 5 bases between. Germline V lookup: CDR1 MDHEN, CDR2 SYDVKM. CDR3 loop: CASSLTSYGYTF. CDR3 in DNA: TGTGCCAGCAGTTTAACGAGCTATGGCTACACCTTC.

The chain has TRBV5-1 and TRBJ1-4, with 9 bases lining up with TRBD1. After removal of 7 bases from V and 2 bases from J, the junction contained 15 bases not matched to a gene. There are 18 residues in the CDR3. CDR1 is SGHRS and CDR2 is YFSETQ in the germline V gene. The CDR3, as DNA: TGCGCCAGCGCCACAGGGGGCCCCCTTCGTAGCACTAATGAAAAACTGTTTTTT. Translated: CASATGGPLRSTNEKLFF. Filled out from reference TRBV5-1 and TRBJ1-4, the complete variable domain reads KAGVTQTPRYLIKTRGQQVTLSCSPISGHRSVSWYQQTPGQGLQFLFEYFSETQRNKGNFPGRFSGRQFSNSRSEMNVSTLELGDSALYLCASATGGPLRSTNEKLFFGSGTQLSVL.

CDR3: CASSAGTSGQETQYF. DNA for the CDR3: TGTGCCAGCAGCGCCGGGACTAGCGGACAAGAGACCCAGTACTTC. The chain recombines TRBV5-5 with TRBJ2-5, with 11 bases identical to TRBD2. The germline CDR1 and CDR2 sequences are SGHKS and YYEKEE (reference sequence). Trimming took 4 bases from V and 2 from J; bases not matched to a gene: 4. The CDR3 totals 15 residues.

V usage is TRBV18 and J usage is TRBJ1-1, with TRBD1 as a possible D gene (5 bases). V gave up 6 bases and J gave up 1 base, with 15 bases separating them. The CDR3 runs 15 residues. The germline gives CDR1 KGHSH, CDR2 LQKENI. The CDR3 reads CASSPPLDRNTEAFF. The CDR3 DNA follows: TGTGCCAGCTCCCCCCCTCTTGACAGGAACACTGAAGCTTTCTTT.

The chain recombines TRBV19 with TRBJ1-2; no reliable D call. Germline CDR1 LNHDA, CDR2 SQIVND (reference sequence). Trimming removed 5 bases at V and 4 bases at J, with 11 bases between. This CDR3 comprises 13 residues. The CDR3 nucleotides are TGTGCCAGTAGTCCAAGAGGGTCCTATGGCTACACCTTC. It specifies CASSPRGSYGYTF.